The subject of this entry is one T cell receptor (beta chain). Its antigen remains undetermined. No much larger clone is present one base from it, and per-base qualities are unavailable. Donors formed part of the validation cohort, which comprised about 130 subjects and was distinct from the first cohort of 690 or so subjects. The library was made by the immunoSEQ multiplex PCR assay. Turning to the authors' computational methods: A statistical classification framework was built for diagnosing cytomegalovirus status from the catalog of TCR beta chain sequences. Not all clones reach the TCRdb copy of this immuneACCESS table, which keeps in-frame sequences only. Checked studies attribute under half of the gap to unresolved V genes and leave the rest unexplained. Clonal size and the V and J genes are those of that table, whereas D and trimming came from the DNA. For this sample the table gives 200,000 or so clones, of which approximately 82% were detected only once. Around an eighth of the sample is held by the ten biggest clonotypes.

This sample was taken from a study of cytomegalovirus exposure and HLA in healthy donors (dated by TCRdb to the late 2010s). Looking at the study overall: According to a later analysis, one platform produced both the roughly 130 validation repertoires and the 620 or so repertoires of the first cohort. The study aimed to test whether cataloging public T cell receptors could reveal signatures of past pathogen exposure. Besides the first cohort of roughly 660 subjects, a separate validation cohort made up of over a hundred different subjects was used. High-throughput TCR immunosequencing, statistical association of individual TCRs with disease status, and machine learning were combined to predict cytomegalovirus infection status. Results and caveats for the whole study, not just this receptor: The authors suggested that the approach could potentially be extended to other disease states and immunological phenotypes. The study gave a list of more than 150 TCR beta chains associated with cytomegalovirus. In a later analysis, TCRs clustered in the first cohort were found to also tend to co-occur in the approximately 120 validation repertoires, with roughly 93% of cluster scores above 0. A later analysis had no HLA typing for the validation cohort, so co-occurrence there was scored across all 110 or so repertoires. In vitro tests confirmed that a few of the cytomegalovirus-associated TCR beta chains recognize cytomegalovirus antigens. The classifier was reported to diagnose cytomegalovirus status with high specificity and sensitivity in both the original cohort and the validation cohort. Most TCR sequences were seen in very few donors, while some public TCRs were found in many individuals.

There are 13 amino acids in the CDR3, from cysteine to phenylalanine inclusive. The read is trimmed to its CDR3 DNA, 39 bases read in frame from base 1. Sequences MNHEY (CDR1) and SVGAGI (CDR2) are obtained from the germline V gene. V is pruned by 4 bases and J by 5 bases, leaving 3 bases of the junction without a gene match. The receptor was derived from a woman aged 25 to 45 in good health and CMV-seropositive. The sequenced sample consisted of PBMCs. Rearrangement joined TRBV6-5 to TRBJ1-1, and 8 junction bases match TRBD1. The CDR3 is CASSFDRGTEAFF. The sequenced DNA is TGTGCCAGCAGTTTTGACAGGGGTACTGAAGCTTTCTTT.